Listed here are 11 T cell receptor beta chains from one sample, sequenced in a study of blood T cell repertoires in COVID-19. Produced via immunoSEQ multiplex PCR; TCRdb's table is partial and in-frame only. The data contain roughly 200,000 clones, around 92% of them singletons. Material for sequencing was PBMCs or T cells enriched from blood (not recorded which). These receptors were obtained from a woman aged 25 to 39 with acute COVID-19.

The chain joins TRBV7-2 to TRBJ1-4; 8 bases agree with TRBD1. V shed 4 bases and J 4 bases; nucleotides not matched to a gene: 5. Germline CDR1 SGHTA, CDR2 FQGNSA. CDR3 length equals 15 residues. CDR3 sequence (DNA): TGTGCCAGCAGCTCCGACAGGGGACTTAATGAAAAACTGTTTTTT. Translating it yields CASSSDRGLNEKLFF.

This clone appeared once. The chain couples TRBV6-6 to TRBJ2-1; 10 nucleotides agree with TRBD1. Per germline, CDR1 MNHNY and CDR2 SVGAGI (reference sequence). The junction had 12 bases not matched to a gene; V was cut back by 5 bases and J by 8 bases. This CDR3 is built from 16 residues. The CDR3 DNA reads TGTGCCAGCAGTCGAAACCCCGGGACAGGGGCGGATGAGCAGTTCTTC. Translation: CASSRNPGTGADEQFF.

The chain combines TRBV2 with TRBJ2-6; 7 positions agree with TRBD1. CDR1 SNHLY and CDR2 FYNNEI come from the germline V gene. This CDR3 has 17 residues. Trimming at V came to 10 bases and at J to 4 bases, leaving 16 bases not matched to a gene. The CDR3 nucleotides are TGTGCCACTCATGCGGACAGGACCACGGGAGGGGCCAACGTCCTGACTTTC. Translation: CATHADRTTGGANVLTF.

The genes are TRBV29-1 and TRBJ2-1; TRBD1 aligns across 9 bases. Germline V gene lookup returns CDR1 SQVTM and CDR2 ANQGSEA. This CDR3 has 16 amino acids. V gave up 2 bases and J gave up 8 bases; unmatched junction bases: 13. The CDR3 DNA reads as TGCAGCGTTGAAACTTCCGGGACAGGGATTCTCGATGAGCAGTTCTTC. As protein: CSVETSGTGILDEQFF.

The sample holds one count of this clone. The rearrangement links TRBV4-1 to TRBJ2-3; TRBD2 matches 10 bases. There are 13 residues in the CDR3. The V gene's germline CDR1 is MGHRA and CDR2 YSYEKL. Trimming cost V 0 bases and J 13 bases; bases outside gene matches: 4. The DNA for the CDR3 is TGCGCCAGCAGCCAAGAAGGGAGCGGGGGGGAGTATTTT. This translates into CASSQEGSGGEYF.

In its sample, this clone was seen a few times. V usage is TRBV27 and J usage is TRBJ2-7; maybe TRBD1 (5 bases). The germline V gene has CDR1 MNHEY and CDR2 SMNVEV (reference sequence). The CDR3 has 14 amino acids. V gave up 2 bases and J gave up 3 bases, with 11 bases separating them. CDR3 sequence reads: CASSLQGSHYEQYF. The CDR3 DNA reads TGTGCCAGCAGTTTACAGGGCTCCCACTACGAGCAGTACTTC.

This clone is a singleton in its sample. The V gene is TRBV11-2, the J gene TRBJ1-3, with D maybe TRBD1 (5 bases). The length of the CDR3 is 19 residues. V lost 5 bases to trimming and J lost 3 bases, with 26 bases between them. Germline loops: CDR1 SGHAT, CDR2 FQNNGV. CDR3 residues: CASSLHRGTPYFGGNTIYF. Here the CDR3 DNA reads TGTGCCAGCAGCCTCCATCGGGGGACCCCTTATTTTGGTGGAAACACCATATATTTT.

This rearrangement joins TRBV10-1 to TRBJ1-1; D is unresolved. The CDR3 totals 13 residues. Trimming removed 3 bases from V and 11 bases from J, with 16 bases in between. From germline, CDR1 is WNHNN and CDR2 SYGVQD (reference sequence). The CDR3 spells CASSDRSPSRAFF. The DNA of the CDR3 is TGCGCCAGCAGTGACCGGTCCCCCTCGAGGGCTTTCTTT.

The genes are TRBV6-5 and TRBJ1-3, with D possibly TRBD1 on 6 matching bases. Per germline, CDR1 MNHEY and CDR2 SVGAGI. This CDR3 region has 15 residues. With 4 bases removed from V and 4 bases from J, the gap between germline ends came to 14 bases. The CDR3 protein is CASSLVRGEGNTIYF. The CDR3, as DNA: TGTGCCAGCAGTTTAGTCAGGGGCGAAGGAAACACCATATATTTT.

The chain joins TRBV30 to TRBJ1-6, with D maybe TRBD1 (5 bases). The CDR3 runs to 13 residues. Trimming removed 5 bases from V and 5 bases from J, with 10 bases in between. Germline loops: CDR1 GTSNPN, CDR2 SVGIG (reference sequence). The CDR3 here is CAWVDRHNSPLHF. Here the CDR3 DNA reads TGTGCCTGGGTTGACAGACATAATTCACCCCTCCACTTT.

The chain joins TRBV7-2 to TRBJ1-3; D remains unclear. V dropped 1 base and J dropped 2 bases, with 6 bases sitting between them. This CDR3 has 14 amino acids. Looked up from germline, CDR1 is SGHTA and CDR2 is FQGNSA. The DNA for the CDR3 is TGTGCCAGCAGCTTAGAACGCGCTGGAAACACCATATATTTT. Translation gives CASSLERAGNTIYF.